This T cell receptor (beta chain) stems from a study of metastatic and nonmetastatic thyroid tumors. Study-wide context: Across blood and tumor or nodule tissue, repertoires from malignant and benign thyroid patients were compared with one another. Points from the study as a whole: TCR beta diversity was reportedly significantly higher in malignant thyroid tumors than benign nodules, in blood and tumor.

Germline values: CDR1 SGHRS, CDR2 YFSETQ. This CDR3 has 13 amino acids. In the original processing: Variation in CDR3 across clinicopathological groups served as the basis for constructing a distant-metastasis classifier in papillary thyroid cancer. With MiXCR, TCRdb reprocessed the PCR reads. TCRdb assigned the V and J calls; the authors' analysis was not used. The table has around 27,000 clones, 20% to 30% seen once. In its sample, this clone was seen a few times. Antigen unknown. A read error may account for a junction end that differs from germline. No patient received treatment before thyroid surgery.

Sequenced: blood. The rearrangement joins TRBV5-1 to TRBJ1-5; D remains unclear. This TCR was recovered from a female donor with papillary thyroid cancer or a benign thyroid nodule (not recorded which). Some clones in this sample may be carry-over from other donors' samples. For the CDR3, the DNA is TGCGCCAGGAGCTTGGGCCAGATCCAGCCCCAGAATTTT. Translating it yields CARSLGQIQPQNF. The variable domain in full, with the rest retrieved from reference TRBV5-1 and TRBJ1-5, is KAGVTQTPRYLIKTRGQQVTLSCSPISGHRSVSWYQQTPGQGLQFLFEYFSETQRNKGNFPGRFSGRQFSNSRSEMNVSTLELGDSALYLCARSLGQIQPQNFGDGTRLSIL.